What follows is one TCR beta chain and its context. Its antigen remains unknown. The protocol was immunoSEQ multiplex PCR, while the TCRdb copy is restricted to in-frame clones and leaves out a portion. Here the sample spans millions of clones, 95% being singletons. The CDR3 length is 16 residues. V shed 8 bases, J shed 4 bases, and the junction held 15 bases outside the gene matches. Per the germline V gene, CDR1 is MNHEY and CDR2 is SMNVEV (reference sequence). This sample stems from a study of shared clonotypes between healthy human individuals. Study results and caveats: Represented genetic and exposure-history diversity was restricted by having few donors.

The sequence came from a man between 18 and 35 years old in good health. Sequenced input: naive CD4+ T cells sorted from blood. This sample's subset: CD45RA+ positively selected. The rearrangement uses TRBV27 and TRBJ2-7, with TRBD1 identical over 9 bases. As DNA, the CDR3 is TGTGCCAGCTCATCTCGCTCCGGGACAGGGAATTACGAGCAGTACTTC. Translating it yields CASSSRSGTGNYEQYF.